The clone carrying this T cell receptor beta chain was seen only a few times. Its cognate antigen is unknown. Individual cDNA molecules received unique molecular identifiers during library preparation. TCRdb re-called the 5' RACE reads with MiXCR, one entry per CDR3 protein. The table lists fewer than 120,000 distinct CDR3 sequences, approximately 12% of them singletons. This CDR3 spans 16 amino acids. V lost 3 bases, J lost 4 bases, and 8 bases stayed unmatched. Germline V lookup: CDR1 MNHEY, CDR2 SVGAGI. This specimen comes from a study of early T cells in non-severe SARS-CoV-2 infection. Overall study findings and caveats: CD4 and private specificities were missed by VDJdb matching, which favored anti-spike CD8 responses.

The sample consisted of whole blood, taken at baseline. This chain joins TRBV6-5 and TRBJ2-7; 11 bases agree with TRBD1. The origin of this receptor is an adult who was a healthcare worker with PCR-confirmed SARS-CoV-2 infection or an uninfected control (not recorded which). The CDR3 DNA reads TGTGCCAGCAGTTATGCCGGGGACAGGGGGTTATACGAGCAGTACTTC. The encoded protein is CASSYAGDRGLYEQYF.